These 25 T cell receptor beta chains were sequenced from one sample in a study of blood T cell repertoires in COVID-19. This table comes from immunoSEQ multiplex PCR, and its TCRdb copy is limited to in-frame clones, with some not included. The sample has more than 150,000 clones, 85% to 90% seen once; the top ten hold around 14%. Sequenced input: peripheral blood. The receptors were sampled from a woman in her thirties or forties with acute or convalescent COVID-19.

The V and J genes are TRBV7-2 and TRBJ1-2; 7 bases are a match to TRBD1. The CDR3 is 14 amino acids. J lost 8 bases, V lost 7 bases, and 13 bases had no gene match. The germline V gene has CDR1 SGHTA and CDR2 FQGNSA. The CDR3 nucleotides read TGTGCCAGCAAAGTTGGACAGGCAGTTGGGGGCTACACCTTC. It specifies CASKVGQAVGGYTF.

This sequence joins TRBV5-1 and TRBJ2-7, with D possibly being TRBD1 (6 bases). Germline CDR1 reads SGHRS; CDR2 reads YFSETQ. The V end was cut by 4 bases, the J end by 2 bases, with 13 bases between. This CDR3 spans 14 amino acids. CDR3 protein: CASSGDTETYEQYF. CDR3 nucleotides: TGCGCCAGCAGCGGGGACACCGAAACCTACGAGCAGTACTTC.

The chain uses TRBV7-2 and TRBJ1-5; D is uncertain. This CDR3 has 14 residues. Between the trimmed V and J ends, which lost 1 base and 6 bases, there was a span of 10 bases. The germline V gene has CDR1 SGHTA and CDR2 FQGNSA. CDR3 bases: TGTGCCAGCAGCTTAGGTGGCGGGTTTCAGCCCCAGCATTTT. Its translation is CASSLGGGFQPQHF. The full variable domain, with the rest looked up from reference TRBV7-2 and TRBJ1-5, is GAGVSQSPSNKVTEKGKDVELRCDPISGHTALYWYRQSLGQGLEFLIYFQGNSAPDKSGLPSDRFSAERTGGSVSTLTIQRTQQEDSAVYLCASSLGGGFQPQHFGDGTRLSIL.

This chain joins TRBV5-1 and TRBJ2-3, with 11 positions matching TRBD2. The CDR3 extends over 18 amino acids. Germline CDR1 reads SGHRS; CDR2 reads YFSETQ. V lost 3 bases to trimming and J lost 2 bases; unmatched junction nucleotides: 11. The CDR3 sequence is CASSSKLAGGPITDTQYF. CDR3 coding DNA: TGCGCCAGCAGCTCAAAATTAGCGGGGGGGCCCATCACAGATACGCAGTATTTT.

The chain employs TRBV7-9 and TRBJ2-7, with 8 nucleotides matching TRBD1. Trimming cost V 5 bases and J 1 base; bases outside gene matches: 7. Germline V gives CDR1 SEHNR, CDR2 FQNEAQ (reference sequence). The CDR3 has 15 amino acids. The CDR3 loop reads CASSPIGQGSYEQYF. In DNA, the CDR3 is TGTGCCAGCAGCCCGATCGGACAGGGATCCTACGAGCAGTACTTC.

The chain uses TRBV10-2 and TRBJ2-1; 9 bases are shared with TRBD2. Germline CDR1 WSHSY, CDR2 SAAADI. With 5 bases clipped from V and 2 bases from J, the junction kept 4 bases outside the gene matches. The CDR3 has 15 amino acids. The CDR3 sequence: CASSLAGETYNEQFF. The CDR3 DNA is TGCGCCAGCAGTTTAGCGGGAGAAACCTACAATGAGCAGTTCTTC.

The chain couples TRBV28 to TRBJ1-1; TRBD1 matches 9 bases. Germline V CDR1 and CDR2: MDHEN, SYDVKM. CDR3 length: 14 residues. V gave up 7 bases and J gave up 2 bases; unmatched junction bases: 5. The CDR3 here is CASTGQGLNTEAFF. CDR3 bases: TGTGCCAGCACGGGACAGGGACTTAACACTGAAGCTTTCTTT.

This clone has just one count. CDR3 DNA sequence: TGTGCCAGCAGCTCCGTCTCGAGGGACAATGAGCAGTTCTTC. Protein: CASSSVSRDNEQFF. The rearrangement joins TRBV5-6 to TRBJ2-1; the D gene is possibly TRBD2 (5 bases). V was cut by 3 bases and J by 5 bases, with 12 bases left in between. CDR1 SGHDT and CDR2 YYEEEE come from the germline V gene. The CDR3 runs to 14 residues.

This rearrangement joins TRBV7-2 to TRBJ2-7; 8 bases match TRBD2. The V segment lost 2 bases and the J segment 5 bases; nucleotides outside the gene matches: 5. CDR1 SGHTA and CDR2 FQGNSA come from the germline V gene. The CDR3 sequence is 14 residues long. The CDR3 DNA is TGTGCCAGCAGCTTACCCGCGGGGGGCAACGAGCAGTACTTC. This gives the protein CASSLPAGGNEQYF.

This clone was found once. The chain employs TRBV13 and TRBJ1-1, with a possible D match to TRBD1 (6 bases). Germline V gene lookup returns CDR1 PRHDT and CDR2 FYEKMQ (reference sequence). V lost 5 bases, J lost 5 bases, and 24 bases lay in between. The length of the CDR3 is 17 residues. In DNA, the CDR3 is TGTGCCAGCAGCCAAGCAGGGGCGAAGGCCCTAGGGACTGAAGCTTTCTTT. The encoded protein is CASSQAGAKALGTEAFF.

The rearrangement links TRBV7-9 to TRBJ1-3, with 8 bases fitting TRBD1. This CDR3 is built from 15 residues. CDR1 is SEHNR and CDR2 is FQNEAQ in the germline V gene (reference sequence). The V segment lost 5 bases and the J segment 2 bases; nucleotides outside the gene matches: 5. The CDR3 nucleotides read TGTGCCAGCAGCCCAGGGGGCTCGGCTGGAAACACCATATATTTT. Amino acids: CASSPGGSAGNTIYF.

The rearrangement links TRBV5-4 to TRBJ2-7; D unresolved. V gave up 4 bases and J gave up 0 bases, with 8 bases separating them. There are 13 residues in the CDR3. Germline CDR1 SGHNT, CDR2 YYREEE (reference sequence). CDR3: CASSLYLSYEQYF. The CDR3 coding sequence is TGTGCCAGCAGCCTATACCTCTCCTACGAGCAGTACTTC.

The rearrangement uses TRBV3-1 (or the pseudogene TRBV3-2) and TRBJ2-1, with TRBD2 matching 7 bases. The germline V gene encodes CDR1 LGHDT and CDR2 YNNKEL (reference sequence). The CDR3 is 12 residues long. V trimming: 4 bases; J trimming: 9 bases; junction bases outside the gene matches: 3. The CDR3, as DNA: TGTGCCAGCAGCCTACTAGCGACTGAGCAGTTCTTC. This encodes CASSLLATEQFF.

The chain joins TRBV3-1 (or the pseudogene TRBV3-2) to TRBJ1-1; D gene unclear. V shed 4 bases and J shed 1 base, with 10 bases lying between them. CDR1 is LGHDT, CDR2 YNNKEL, per germline (reference sequence). CDR3 length equals 14 residues. The CDR3 region is CASSPLERNTEAFF. Here the CDR3 DNA reads TGTGCCAGCAGCCCCCTTGAGAGGAACACTGAAGCTTTCTTT.

Notes on this clone: Other DNA sequences within the sample encode an identical CDR3. V is TRBV5-1 and J is TRBJ2-7; 10 nucleotides line up with TRBD1. CDR3 length: 14 residues. Trimming removed 4 bases from V and 2 bases from J; junction bases left unmatched: 3. CDR1 and CDR2 from the germline V gene are SGHRS and YFSETQ. The CDR3 loop reads CASSLGQGPYEQYF. Written as DNA, the CDR3 is TGCGCCAGCAGCCTGGGACAGGGGCCCTACGAGCAGTACTTC. The full variable domain, with the rest looked up from reference TRBV5-1 and TRBJ2-7, is KAGVTQTPRYLIKTRGQQVTLSCSPISGHRSVSWYQQTPGQGLQFLFEYFSETQRNKGNFPGRFSGRQFSNSRSEMNVSTLELGDSALYLCASSLGQGPYEQYFGPGTRLTVT.

The V call is TRBV6-2 or TRBV6-3, the J call TRBJ2-4; 7 bases are a match to TRBD2. The germline CDR1 and CDR2 sequences are MNHEY and SVGEGT. V gave up 3 bases and J gave up 1 base; unmatched junction bases: 6. The CDR3 contains 16 residues. CDR3 in DNA: TGTGCCAGCAGTTATGGTTCGGGGGGTGCCAAAAACATTCAGTACTTC. It is translated as CASSYGSGGAKNIQYF.

The rearrangement uses TRBV4-1 and TRBJ1-1; no firm D call. This CDR3 has 12 amino acids. V shed 1 base and J shed 4 bases, with 4 bases lying between them. Germline V gene data show CDR1 as MGHRA and CDR2 as YSYEKL. CDR3 loop: CASSQGSTEAFF. The CDR3 nucleotides are TGCGCCAGCAGCCAAGGGAGCACTGAAGCTTTCTTT.

The count of this clone is one. The chain uses TRBV7-9 and TRBJ1-3, with 8 bases that match TRBD1. CDR1 SEHNR and CDR2 FQNEAQ come from the germline V gene (reference sequence). V dropped 5 bases and J dropped 2; count of bases not matched to a gene: 11. The CDR3 has 17 amino acids. The CDR3 loop is CASSPIMVDRAGNTIYF. The CDR3, as DNA: TGTGCCAGCAGCCCTATAATGGTGGACAGGGCTGGAAACACCATATATTTT. The variable domain in full, completed from reference TRBV7-9 and TRBJ1-3, reads DTGVSQNPRHKITKRGQNVTFRCDPISEHNRLYWYRQTLGQGPEFLTYFQNEAQLEKSRLLSDRFSAERPKGSFSTLEIQRTEQGDSAMYLCASSPIMVDRAGNTIYFGEGSWLTVV.

The chain joins TRBV6-1 to TRBJ1-5; 8 bases match TRBD1. This CDR3 has 13 residues. V lost 1 base to trimming and J lost 9 bases; unmatched junction nucleotides: 2. Per the germline V gene, CDR1 is MNHNS and CDR2 is SASEGT. This chain's CDR3 is CASSEEDRAPQHF. As DNA, the CDR3 is TGTGCCAGCAGTGAAGAGGACAGGGCGCCCCAGCATTTT.

The chain carries TRBV20-1 and TRBJ2-7, with D maybe TRBD2 (5 bases). The germline gives CDR1 DFQATT, CDR2 SNEGSKA (reference sequence). The CDR3 is 11 residues long. V gave up 2 bases and J gave up 6 bases, with 8 bases separating them. The CDR3 loop reads CSARSEGEQYF. DNA for the CDR3: TGCAGTGCTAGAAGTGAGGGCGAGCAGTACTTC.

This clone is a singleton in its sample. The chain links TRBV18 to TRBJ1-6, with TRBD1 matching over 7 bases. The germline gives CDR1 KGHSH, CDR2 LQKENI. V lost 1 base, J lost 7 bases, and 1 base stayed unmatched. CDR3 size: 14 residues. In nucleotides, the CDR3 is TGTGCCAGCTCACCACGACAGGGCAATTCACCCCTCCACTTT. This encodes CASSPRQGNSPLHF.

This clone has only a few counts. The chain carries TRBV4-1 and TRBJ2-7; maybe TRBD2 (5 bases). CDR3 length: 17 amino acids. V lost 0 bases to trimming and J lost 4 bases, with 19 bases between them. Germline V gene sequence: CDR1 MGHRA, CDR2 YSYEKL. The CDR3 DNA sequence: TGCGCCAGCAGCCAAGAGGCCGCACTAGTTCGAGGGTACGAGCAGTACTTC. Amino acids: CASSQEAALVRGYEQYF.

The chain's CDR3 is CASSPPASSNEKLFF. In DNA, the CDR3 is TGTGCCAGCTCACCACCGGCCAGTTCTAATGAAAAACTGTTTTTT. The chain combines TRBV18 with TRBJ1-4; D remains ambiguous. Trimming removed 0 bases from V and 3 bases from J, with 8 bases in between. The germline CDR1 and CDR2 sequences are KGHSH and LQKENI. The length of the CDR3 is 15 residues.

This rearrangement joins TRBV24-1 to TRBJ2-1; 8 nucleotides agree with TRBD2. Trimming removed 5 bases from V and 9 bases from J; junction bases left unmatched: 20. Germline CDR1 reads KGHDR; CDR2 reads SFDVKD. The CDR3 totals 18 residues. The DNA of the CDR3 is TGTGCCACCAGTGCTAGGGTCGGGCCGGGAGGGCCCTCTGGTGAGCAGTTCTTC. It encodes CATSARVGPGGPSGEQFF.

This chain uses TRBV28 with TRBJ1-5; 7 nucleotides match TRBD1. CDR3 length: 17 residues. The J segment lost 0 bases and the V segment lost 2 bases, leaving 7 bases of the junction unmatched. The germline gives CDR1 MDHEN, CDR2 SYDVKM. CDR3 bases: TGTGCCAGCAGTTTAAGCCTGGGACAGCATAGCAATCAGCCCCAGCATTTT. Translation: CASSLSLGQHSNQPQHF.